This TCR beta chain derives from a study of blood T cell repertoires in COVID-19. The repertoire was sequenced with immunoSEQ multiplex PCR; TCRdb's copy has only in-frame clones and lacks some. The repertoire consists of around 250,000 clones, with around 90% occurring once and the leading ten covering about 4%. After removal of 5 bases from V and 2 bases from J, the junction contained 2 bases not matched to a gene. Germline values: CDR1 MNHEY, CDR2 SMNVEV (reference sequence). The CDR3 totals 13 residues. The sequenced material came from PBMCs or T cells enriched from blood (not recorded which). The chain joins TRBV27 to TRBJ2-7; 8 positions agree with TRBD2. The TCR comes from a woman in her twenties or thirties with acute COVID-19. The CDR3 DNA reads as TGTGCCAGCAGTCGGGGGGGGACCTACGAGCAGTACTTC. It is translated as CASSRGGTYEQYF.